The subject of this entry is one TCR beta chain. Antigen specificity is unknown. The repertoire was sequenced with immunoSEQ multiplex PCR; TCRdb's copy has only in-frame clones and lacks some. The sample has 90,000 to 150,000 clones, roughly 90% seen once. These data belong to a study of T cell responses to AZD1222 COVID-19 vaccine. The study, taken as a whole, reports: AZD1222 recipients seropositive at baseline numbered only 5 to 7. Sampling captured repertoires only after the peak T cell response.

Trimming left V 6 bases short and J 0 bases short, with 9 bases between. Germline CDR1 is MNHEY and CDR2 is SVGAGI. CDR3 length equals 13 residues. The chain employs TRBV6-5 and TRBJ2-7; possible D gene TRBD2, 5 bases. This sequence originates from an adult in good health. The sequencing used peripheral blood, collected on day 0 of AZD1222 vaccination. The CDR3 region has the DNA TGTGCCAGCAGAGCCAGCGGCTCCTACGAGCAGTACTTC. This gives the protein CASRASGSYEQYF.